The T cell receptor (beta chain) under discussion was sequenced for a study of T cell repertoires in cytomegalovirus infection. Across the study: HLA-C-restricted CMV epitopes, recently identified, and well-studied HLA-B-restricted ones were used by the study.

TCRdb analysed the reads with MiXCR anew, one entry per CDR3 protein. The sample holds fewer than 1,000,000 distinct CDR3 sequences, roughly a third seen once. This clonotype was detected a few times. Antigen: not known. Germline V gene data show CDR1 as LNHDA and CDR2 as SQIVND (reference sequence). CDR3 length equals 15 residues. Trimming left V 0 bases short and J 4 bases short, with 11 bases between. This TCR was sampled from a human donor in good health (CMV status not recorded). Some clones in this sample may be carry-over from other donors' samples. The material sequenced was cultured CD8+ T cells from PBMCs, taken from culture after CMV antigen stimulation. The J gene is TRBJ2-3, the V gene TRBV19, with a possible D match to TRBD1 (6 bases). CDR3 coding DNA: TGTGCCAGTAGTATAGACGAACAGGGTTCAGATACGCAGTATTTT. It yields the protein CASSIDEQGSDTQYF.